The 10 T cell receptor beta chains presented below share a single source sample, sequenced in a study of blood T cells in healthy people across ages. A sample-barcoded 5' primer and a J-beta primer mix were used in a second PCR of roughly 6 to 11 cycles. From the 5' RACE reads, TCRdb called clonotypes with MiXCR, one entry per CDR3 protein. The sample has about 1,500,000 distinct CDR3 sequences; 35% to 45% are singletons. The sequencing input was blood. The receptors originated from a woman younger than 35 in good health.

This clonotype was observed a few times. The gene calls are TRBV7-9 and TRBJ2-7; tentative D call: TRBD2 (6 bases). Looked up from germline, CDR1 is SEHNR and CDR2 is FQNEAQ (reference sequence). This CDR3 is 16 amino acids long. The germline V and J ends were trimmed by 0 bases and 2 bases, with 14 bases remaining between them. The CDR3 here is CASSLAQAGITYEQYF. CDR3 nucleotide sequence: TGTGCCAGCAGCTTAGCGCAGGCGGGGATTACCTACGAGCAGTACTTC. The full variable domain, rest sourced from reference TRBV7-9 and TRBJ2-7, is DTGVSQNPRHKITKRGQNVTFRCDPISEHNRLYWYRQTLGQGPEFLTYFQNEAQLEKSRLLSDRFSAERPKGSFSTLEIQRTEQGDSAMYLCASSLAQAGITYEQYFGPGTRLTVT.

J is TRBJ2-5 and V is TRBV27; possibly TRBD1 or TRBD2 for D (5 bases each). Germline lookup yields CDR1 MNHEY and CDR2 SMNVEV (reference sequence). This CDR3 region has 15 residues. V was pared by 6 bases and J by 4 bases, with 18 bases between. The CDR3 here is CASSLTGTPRETQYF. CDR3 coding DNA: TGTGCCAGCAGCCTAACCGGGACCCCAAGAGAGACCCAGTACTTC.

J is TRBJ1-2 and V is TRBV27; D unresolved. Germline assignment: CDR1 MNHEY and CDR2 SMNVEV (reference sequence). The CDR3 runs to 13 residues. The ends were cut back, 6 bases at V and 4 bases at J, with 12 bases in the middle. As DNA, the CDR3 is TGTGCCAGCAGACCAGGACCGAGCTATGGCTACACCTTC. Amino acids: CASRPGPSYGYTF.

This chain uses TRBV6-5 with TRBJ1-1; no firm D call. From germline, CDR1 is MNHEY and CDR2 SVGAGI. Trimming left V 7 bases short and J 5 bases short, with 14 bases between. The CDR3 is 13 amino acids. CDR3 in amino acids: CASTTGSLTEAFF. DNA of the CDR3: TGTGCCAGCACCACGGGGAGTCTTACTGAAGCTTTCTTT.

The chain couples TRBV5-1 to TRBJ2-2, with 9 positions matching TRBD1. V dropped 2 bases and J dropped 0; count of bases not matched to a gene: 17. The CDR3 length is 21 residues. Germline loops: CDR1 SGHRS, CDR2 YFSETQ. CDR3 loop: CASSFTTTGGRRSANTGELFF. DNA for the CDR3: TGCGCCAGCAGCTTTACGACGACAGGGGGACGCCGTAGTGCGAACACCGGGGAGCTGTTTTTT.

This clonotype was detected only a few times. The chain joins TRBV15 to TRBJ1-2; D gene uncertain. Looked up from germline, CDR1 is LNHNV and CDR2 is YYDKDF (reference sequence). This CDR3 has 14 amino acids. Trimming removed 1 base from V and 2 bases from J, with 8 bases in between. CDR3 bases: TGTGCCACCAGCAGAGTCGGACCCAACTATGGCTACACCTTC. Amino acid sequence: CATSRVGPNYGYTF. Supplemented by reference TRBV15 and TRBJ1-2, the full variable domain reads DAMVIQNPRYQVTQFGKPVTLSCSQTLNHNVMYWYQQKSSQAPKLLFHYYDKDFNNEADTPDNFQSRRPNTSFCFLDIRSPGLGDTAMYLCATSRVGPNYGYTFGSGTRLTVV.

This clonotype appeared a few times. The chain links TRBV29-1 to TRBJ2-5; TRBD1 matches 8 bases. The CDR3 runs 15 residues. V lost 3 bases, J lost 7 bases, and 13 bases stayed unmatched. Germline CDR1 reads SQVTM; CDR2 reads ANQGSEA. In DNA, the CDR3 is TGCAGCGTTGATGGACTATCGACAGGGGAAGGGACCCAGTACTTC. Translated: CSVDGLSTGEGTQYF.

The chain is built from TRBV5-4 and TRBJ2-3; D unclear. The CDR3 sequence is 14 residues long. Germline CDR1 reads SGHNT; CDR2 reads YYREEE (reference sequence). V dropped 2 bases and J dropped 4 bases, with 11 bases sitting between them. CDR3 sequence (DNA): TGTGCCAGCAGCTTCTCTAGAACGGCAGATACGCAGTATTTT. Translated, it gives CASSFSRTADTQYF. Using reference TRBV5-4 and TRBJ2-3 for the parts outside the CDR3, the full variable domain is ETGVTQSPTHLIKTRGQQVTLRCSSQSGHNTVSWYQQALGQGPQFIFQYYREEENGRGNFPPRFSGLQFPNYSSELNVNALELDDSALYLCASSFSRTADTQYFGPGTRLTVL.

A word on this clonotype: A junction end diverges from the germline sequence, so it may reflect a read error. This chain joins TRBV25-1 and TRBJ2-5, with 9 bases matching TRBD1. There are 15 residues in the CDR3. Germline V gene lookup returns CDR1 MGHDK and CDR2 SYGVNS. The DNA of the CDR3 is TGTGCCAGCGGTGAAGGGGACAGGGTGGACGAGACCCAGTACTTC. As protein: CASGEGDRVDETQYF.

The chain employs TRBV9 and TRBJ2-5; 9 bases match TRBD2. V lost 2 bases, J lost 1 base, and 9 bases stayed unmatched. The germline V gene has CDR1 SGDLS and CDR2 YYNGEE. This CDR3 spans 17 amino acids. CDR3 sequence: CASSVGFSSGVQETQYF. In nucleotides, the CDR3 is TGTGCCAGCAGCGTCGGGTTTTCTAGCGGGGTCCAAGAGACCCAGTACTTC.